What follows are 20 T cell receptor beta chains derived from one specimen sequenced in a study of blood T cell repertoires in COVID-19. The assay was immunoSEQ multiplex PCR, and TCRdb's table has in-frame clones only and misses some. The sample lists under 250,000 clones; approximately 89% were seen once. Sequencing was carried out using peripheral blood. The receptor set was obtained from a woman under 40 with COVID-19, enrolled during active disease.

The J gene is TRBJ2-2, the V gene TRBV19, with 7 bases fitting TRBD2. V lost 5 bases, J lost 5 bases, and 8 bases stayed unmatched. From germline, CDR1 is LNHDA and CDR2 SQIVND (reference sequence). This CDR3 contains 15 residues. The CDR3 sequence is CASSLAGVGTGELFF. The DNA of the CDR3 is TGTGCCAGTAGTCTCGCGGGAGTAGGGACCGGGGAGCTGTTTTTT.

Points on this clone: Its ends do not fully match the called genes, so a read error is possible. J is TRBJ2-1 and V is TRBV10-2; 10 positions agree with TRBD2. CDR1 and CDR2 from the germline V gene are WSHSY and SAAADI. There are 16 residues in the CDR3. The DNA of the CDR3 is TGCGCCAGCAGTGAGGGATTGAGTCTAGCGGGGGTTTCGGGAATCTTC. Its protein is CASSEGLSLAGVSGIF.

The chain carries TRBV7-9 and TRBJ2-5; D gene uncertain. The germline V gene has CDR1 SEHNR and CDR2 FQNEAQ (reference sequence). The CDR3 spans 13 residues. Deletions cut 5 bases from V and 4 bases from J, with 11 bases between. CDR3: CASSLGPRETQYF. In DNA form, the CDR3 reads TGTGCCAGCAGCCTAGGGCCCAGAGAGACCCAGTACTTC.

The J gene is TRBJ1-2, the V gene TRBV4-1; D possibly corresponds to TRBD1 (6 bases). V lost 0 bases, J lost 2 bases, and 16 bases lay in between. Germline V gene lookup returns CDR1 MGHRA and CDR2 YSYEKL. There are 17 residues in the CDR3. The CDR3 loop is CASSQDSQTGTNYGYTF. CDR3 DNA sequence: TGCGCCAGCAGCCAAGATTCCCAGACAGGAACCAACTATGGCTACACCTTC.

J is TRBJ1-5 and V is TRBV28; no clear D gene. V was shortened by 1 base and J by 4 bases, with 8 bases between the two germline ends. The CDR3 is made up of 14 amino acids. Germline CDR1 is MDHEN and CDR2 is SYDVKM. CDR3 sequence: CASSLLVENQPQHF. The CDR3 coding sequence is TGTGCCAGCAGTTTATTAGTAGAAAATCAGCCCCAGCATTTT. The complete variable domain, with remaining parts taken from reference TRBV28 and TRBJ1-5, reads DVKVTQSSRYLVKRTGEKVFLECVQDMDHENMFWYRQDPGLGLRLIYFSYDVKMKEKGDIPEGYSVSREKKERFSLILESASTNQTSMYLCASSLLVENQPQHFGDGTRLSIL.

This rearrangement joins TRBV6-4 to TRBJ2-3; tentative D call: TRBD1 (5 bases). This CDR3 contains 20 residues. V was cut by 0 bases and J by 4 bases, with 26 bases left in between. The germline V gene has CDR1 MRHNA and CDR2 SNTAGT. The CDR3 protein is CASSDSPYVSKGQRADTQYF. CDR3 DNA: TGTGCCAGCAGTGACTCCCCTTACGTTTCCAAGGGGCAGAGAGCAGATACGCAGTATTTT.

The chain recombines TRBV6-2 or TRBV6-3 with TRBJ2-1; the D is unclear. V was shortened by 5 bases and J by 0 bases, with 11 bases between the two germline ends. This CDR3 region has 15 residues. Germline CDR1 is MNHEY and CDR2 is SVGEGT. The CDR3 reads CASSRSAHSYNEQFF. CDR3 DNA: TGTGCCAGCAGTAGAAGCGCACACTCCTACAATGAGCAGTTCTTC.

The rearrangement links TRBV6-6 to TRBJ2-1; possible D gene TRBD1, 6 bases. The CDR3 sequence is 14 residues long. Trimming left V 8 bases short and J 3 bases short, with 14 bases between. CDR1 MNHNY and CDR2 SVGAGI come from the germline V gene (reference sequence). CDR3 protein: CASASEGGYNEQFF. CDR3 bases: TGTGCCAGCGCCTCAGAAGGGGGCTACAATGAGCAGTTCTTC.

V gene TRBV27 combines with J gene TRBJ2-5; 7 nucleotides agree with TRBD2. Germline CDR1 and CDR2: MNHEY and SMNVEV (reference sequence). Trimming took 5 bases from V and 4 from J; bases not matched to a gene: 10. The CDR3 totals 15 residues. The CDR3 spells CASSPGPGGGETQYF. The CDR3 DNA is TGTGCCAGCAGTCCTGGACCGGGGGGAGGAGAGACCCAGTACTTC.

In its sample, this clone was seen once. CDR3 sequence (DNA): TGTGCCAGCAGCGCAGGCACGCTAGGTAGCGGGAGCTATCGGGAGACCCAGTACTTC. Protein product: CASSAGTLGSGSYRETQYF. The chain joins TRBV9 to TRBJ2-5; 9 positions match TRBD2. V shed 3 bases and J 5 bases; nucleotides not matched to a gene: 20. This CDR3 has 19 amino acids. Per the germline V gene, CDR1 is SGDLS and CDR2 is YYNGEE. Supplemented by reference TRBV9 and TRBJ2-5, the full variable domain reads DSGVTQTPKHLITATGQRVTLRCSPRSGDLSVYWYQQSLDQGLQFLIQYYNGEERAKGNILERFSAQQFPDLHSELNLSSLELGDSALYFCASSAGTLGSGSYRETQYFGPGTRLLVL.

The rearrangement links TRBV29-1 to TRBJ2-5; D is possibly TRBD1 (6 bases). The V end lost 4 bases, the J end lost 1 base, and 10 bases lay between the germline ends. Germline CDR1 SQVTM, CDR2 ANQGSEA. The length of the CDR3 is 13 residues. CDR3 in DNA: TGCAGCGTTGGGACAGTTCCCCAAGAGACCCAGTACTTC. Protein product: CSVGTVPQETQYF. The full variable domain, in which reference TRBV29-1 and TRBJ2-5 provide the parts outside the CDR3, is SAVISQKPSRDICQRGTSLTIQCQVDSQVTMMFWYRQQPGQSLTLIATANQGSEATYESGFVIDKFPISRPNLTFSTLTVSNMSPEDSSIYLCSVGTVPQETQYFGPGTRLLVL.

The CDR3 DNA reads TGTGCCAGCAGCTTAGCCTGGGTAGCGGGAGCTAGCACAGATACGCAGTATTTT. Translation gives CASSLAWVAGASTDTQYF. This chain uses TRBV7-2 with TRBJ2-3; 9 bases are shared with TRBD2. Germline CDR1 reads SGHTA; CDR2 reads FQGNSA. CDR3 length equals 18 residues. The junction had 7 bases not matched to a gene; V was cut back by 0 bases and J by 0 bases.

This chain uses TRBV6-4 with TRBJ2-3, with a tentative D call TRBD1 (5 bases). The CDR3 is made up of 13 amino acids. V was clipped by 3 bases and J by 1 base, with 5 bases between them. The V gene's germline CDR1 is MRHNA and CDR2 SNTAGT. The CDR3 is CASSEQGTDTQYF. The DNA for the CDR3 is TGTGCCAGCAGTGAACAGGGCACAGATACGCAGTATTTT.

This chain links TRBV19 with TRBJ2-1; no definite D call. Germline assignment: CDR1 LNHDA and CDR2 SQIVND (reference sequence). V shed 2 bases and J shed 1 base, with 9 bases lying between them. The length of the CDR3 is 15 residues. The DNA for the CDR3 is TGTGCCAGTAGTATATTTACTCCTTCCTACAATGAGCAGTTCTTC. This codes for CASSIFTPSYNEQFF.

This clone came up a few times. The chain combines TRBV4-3 with TRBJ2-4; the D gene is possibly TRBD1 (5 bases). Per the germline V gene, CDR1 is LGHNA and CDR2 is YSLEER. Trimming cost V 0 bases and J 8 bases, with 11 bases left between them. This CDR3 has 14 amino acids. The CDR3 coding sequence is TGCGCCAGCAGCCAAGATCGCAGGGTGGACATTCAGTACTTC. Translating it yields CASSQDRRVDIQYF.

The chain has TRBV7-2 and TRBJ2-4, with TRBD1 identical over 9 bases. The CDR3 loop spans 17 amino acids. Germline assignment: CDR1 SGHTA and CDR2 FQGNSA. Trimming cost V 0 bases and J 0 bases; bases outside gene matches: 3. Here the CDR3 reads CASSLAYRGRAKNIQYF. For the CDR3, the DNA is TGTGCCAGCAGCTTAGCGTACAGGGGGCGAGCCAAAAACATTCAGTACTTC.

This clone was seen just once. The gene calls are TRBV4-1 and TRBJ2-5; 7 bases match TRBD2. The CDR3 totals 18 residues. Germline CDR1 reads MGHRA; CDR2 reads YSYEKL. The trim removed 0 bases at V and 2 bases at J, leaving 12 bases unmatched. CDR3 loop: CASSQDTGEGRAQETQYF. CDR3 DNA: TGCGCCAGCAGCCAAGATACGGGGGAGGGAAGGGCACAAGAGACCCAGTACTTC.

The chain combines TRBV2 with TRBJ2-1; 7 positions match TRBD2. Per germline, CDR1 SNHLY and CDR2 FYNNEI. V shed 6 bases, J shed 4 bases, and the junction held 12 bases outside the gene matches. CDR3 length: 16 amino acids. CDR3 sequence: CASSPVKRERYNEQFF. In DNA, the CDR3 is TGTGCCAGCAGCCCCGTTAAGCGGGAACGGTACAATGAGCAGTTCTTC.

V and J are TRBV19 and TRBJ2-1; TRBD2 is a possible D gene (5 bases). The V gene's germline CDR1 is LNHDA and CDR2 SQIVND (reference sequence). The V gene lost 0 bases and the J gene lost 7 bases, with 10 bases spanning the gap. The CDR3 has 14 amino acids. CDR3 region: CASSIDLSGNEQFF. DNA for the CDR3: TGTGCCAGTAGTATAGATCTATCGGGGAATGAGCAGTTCTTC.

The V gene is TRBV6-5, the J gene TRBJ1-1; D unclear. CDR3 length: 15 amino acids. The germline gives CDR1 MNHEY, CDR2 SVGAGI. V was cut by 5 bases and J by 1 base, with 14 bases left in between. The chain's CDR3 is CASSPWTGKNTEAFF. CDR3 nucleotide sequence: TGTGCCAGCAGTCCCTGGACGGGAAAGAACACTGAAGCTTTCTTT.